Shown below are 2 T cell receptor beta chains from a single sample sequenced in a study of regulatory T cells in long-lasting Graves disease. Investigators prepared the TCR beta libraries by applying iRepertoire HTBI primers and Arm-PCR of CDR3 regions. TCRdb reprocessed the multiplex PCR reads via MiXCR and lists one record per CDR3 protein. The table has under 250,000 distinct CDR3 sequences, roughly 19% seen once; the top ten hold about an eighth. The time point is: newly diagnosed GD, antithyroid drugs for less than 3 months. Construction of the TCR library relied on RNA isolated from PBMCs. Separately, the same data were catalogued under a study of T cells in Graves' hyperthyroidism and ophthalmopathy.

The starting material was peripheral blood mononuclear cells (PBMCs), obtained at new diagnosis, from a patient treated with antithyroid drugs. The receptors here all came from a woman in her 30s with Graves disease.

The count of this clonotype is one. Being one base from a much bigger clone, this may be a read error. The chain uses TRBV10-3 and TRBJ1-4, with D unresolved. This CDR3 has 13 amino acids. CDR1 is ENHRY and CDR2 is SYGVKD in the germline V gene. The CDR3, as DNA: TGTGCCATCAGTACAGACCATAATGAAAAACTGTCTTTT. It codes for CAISTDHNEKLSF.

Many counts were recorded for this clonotype. This chain joins TRBV24-1 and TRBJ2-5; 8 bases match TRBD2. From germline, CDR1 is KGHDR and CDR2 SFDVKD. J gave up 4 bases and V 2 bases, and 5 bases lay outside the gene matches. This CDR3 comprises 15 residues. The CDR3 protein is CATSDWRAGGETQYF. The CDR3 DNA follows: TGTGCCACCAGTGATTGGAGGGCGGGAGGAGAGACCCAGTACTTC.